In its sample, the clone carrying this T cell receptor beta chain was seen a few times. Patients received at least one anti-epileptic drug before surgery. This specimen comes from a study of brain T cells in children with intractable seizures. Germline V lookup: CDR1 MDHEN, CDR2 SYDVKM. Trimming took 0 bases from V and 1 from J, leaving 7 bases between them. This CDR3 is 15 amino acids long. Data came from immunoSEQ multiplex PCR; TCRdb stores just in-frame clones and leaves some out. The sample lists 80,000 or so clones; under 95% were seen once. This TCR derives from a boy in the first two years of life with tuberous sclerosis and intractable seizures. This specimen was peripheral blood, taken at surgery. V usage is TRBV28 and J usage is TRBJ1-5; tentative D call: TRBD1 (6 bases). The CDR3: CASSLWGASNQPQHF. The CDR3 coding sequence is TGTGCCAGCAGTTTATGGGGGGCCAGCAATCAGCCCCAGCATTTT.